This TCR beta chain was found in a study of CD8 T cells in Susac syndrome. Study-level findings and limits: The study conceded that relatively few individuals underwent its TCR sequencing and HLA analysis.

In the case of this clonotype: What it recognizes is unknown.

Trimming cost V 0 bases and J 1 base; bases outside gene matches: 3. There are 16 residues in the CDR3. Germline lookup yields CDR1 SGHRS and CDR2 YFSETQ. Random hexamers were used to reverse transcribe an amount of roughly 0.5 to 1 ug RNA. A multiplex approach, immunoSEQ multiplex PCR, amplified TCR beta CDR3 across 54 Vbeta and 13 Jbeta. Each CDR3 protein is one row after TCRdb ran MiXCR on the immunoSEQ multiplex PCR reads. The repertoire holds about 200,000 distinct CDR3 sequences, 95% seen once, with about 0.1% in the top ten. Sequencing of TCR beta, carried out with a high-throughput approach, was applied to CD8+ and CD4+ T cells from the blood. Negative isolation yielded CD8+ and CD4+ T cells; FACS enriched TEMRA cells.

The clonotype was recovered from a human donor in good health. Source material: CD4+ T cells from PBMCs. The chain uses TRBV5-1 and TRBJ2-1; TRBD1 aligns across 8 bases. DNA of the CDR3: TGCGCCAGCAGCTTGGGGCAGGGGGCTTCCTACAATGAGCAGTTCTTC. Translating gives CASSLGQGASYNEQFF.